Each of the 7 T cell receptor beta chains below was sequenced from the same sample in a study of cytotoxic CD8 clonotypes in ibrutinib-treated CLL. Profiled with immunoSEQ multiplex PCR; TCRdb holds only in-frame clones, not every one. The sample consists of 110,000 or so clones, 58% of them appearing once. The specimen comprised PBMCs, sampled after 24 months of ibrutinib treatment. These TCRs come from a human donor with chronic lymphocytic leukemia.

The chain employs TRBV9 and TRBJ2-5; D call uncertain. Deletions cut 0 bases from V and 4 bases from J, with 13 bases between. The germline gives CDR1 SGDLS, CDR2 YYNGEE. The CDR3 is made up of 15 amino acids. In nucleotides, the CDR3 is TGTGCCAGCAGCGTAGGTAGCAGCGAGGTAGAGACCCAGTACTTC. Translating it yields CASSVGSSEVETQYF.

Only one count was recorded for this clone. The CDR3 DNA follows: TGTGCCAGCAGCTTACGTCGCCTAGGTAGCACAGATACGCAGTATTTT. Translating it yields CASSLRRLGSTDTQYF. This rearrangement joins TRBV13 to TRBJ2-3, with D hard to call. Germline CDR1 PRHDT, CDR2 FYEKMQ (reference sequence). Trimming shortened V by 2 bases and J by 0 bases, and 12 bases separated the two germline ends. This CDR3 is built from 16 residues.

In DNA form, the CDR3 reads TGTGCCAGCAGGCAACAGGATATTGTCTACAATGAGCAGTTCTTC. Protein sequence: CASRQQDIVYNEQFF. This chain connects TRBV6-5 to TRBJ2-1; tentative D call: TRBD1 (5 bases). V shed 6 bases and J shed 3 bases, with 15 bases lying between them. The CDR3 loop spans 15 amino acids. Per germline, CDR1 MNHEY and CDR2 SVGAGI.

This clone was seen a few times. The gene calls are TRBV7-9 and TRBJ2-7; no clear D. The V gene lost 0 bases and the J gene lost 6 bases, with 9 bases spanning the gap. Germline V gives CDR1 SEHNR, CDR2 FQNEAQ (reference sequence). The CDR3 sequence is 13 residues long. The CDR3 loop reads CASSLAVRPEQYF. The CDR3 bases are TGTGCCAGCAGCTTAGCGGTACGACCCGAGCAGTACTTC.

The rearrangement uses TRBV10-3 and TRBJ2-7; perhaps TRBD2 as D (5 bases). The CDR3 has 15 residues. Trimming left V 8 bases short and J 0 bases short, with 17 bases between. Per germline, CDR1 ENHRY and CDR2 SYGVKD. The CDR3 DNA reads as TGTGCCATCTCAGAGTCTACGGGGAGCTCCTACGAGCAGTACTTC. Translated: CAISESTGSSYEQYF.

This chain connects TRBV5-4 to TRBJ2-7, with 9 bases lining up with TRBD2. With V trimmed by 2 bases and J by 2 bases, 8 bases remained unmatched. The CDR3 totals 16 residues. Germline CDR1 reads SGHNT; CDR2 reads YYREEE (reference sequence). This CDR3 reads CASSFDLAGITYEQYF. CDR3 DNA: TGTGCCAGCAGCTTCGATCTAGCGGGGATAACCTACGAGCAGTACTTC. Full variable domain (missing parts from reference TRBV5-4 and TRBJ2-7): ETGVTQSPTHLIKTRGQQVTLRCSSQSGHNTVSWYQQALGQGPQFIFQYYREEENGRGNFPPRFSGLQFPNYSSELNVNALELDDSALYLCASSFDLAGITYEQYFGPGTRLTVT.

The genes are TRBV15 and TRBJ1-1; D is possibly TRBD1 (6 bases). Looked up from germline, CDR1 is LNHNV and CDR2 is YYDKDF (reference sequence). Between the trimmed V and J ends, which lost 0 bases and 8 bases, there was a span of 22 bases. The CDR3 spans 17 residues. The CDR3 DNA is TGTGCCACCAGCAGAGATCTTCCCGGGACAAAGGGGAACGAAGCTTTCTTT. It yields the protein CATSRDLPGTKGNEAFF.